The following is a TCR beta chain sequence with its context. Its matching antigen is unknown. This specimen belongs to a study of cytomegalovirus exposure and HLA in healthy donors. Study results and limitations: In a later analysis, about 17,000 TCR beta sequences were associated with HLA alleles at 0.05 false discovery rate. Most sequenced TCRs were rare (though some public TCRs occurred in many donors). Cytomegalovirus status, reportedly, was diagnosed with high specificity and sensitivity by the classifier. Likely technical artifact: a cluster of highly shared sequence variants.

Use of 60 Vbeta and 13 Jbeta primers characterized the PCR. The assay was immunoSEQ multiplex PCR, and TCRdb's table has in-frame clones only and misses some. The sample's table shows 150,000 to 200,000 clones. CDR1 LGHNA and CDR2 YNFKEQ come from the germline V gene. CDR3 length: 13 residues. Trimming left V 4 bases short and J 5 bases short, with 11 bases between. The gene calls are TRBV4-2 and TRBJ1-1; tentatively, D is TRBD1 (6 bases). This receptor was obtained from a woman aged 18-30 years in good health and CMV-seropositive. The sample comprised PBMCs. The CDR3 nucleotides are TGTGCCAGCAGCCGACAGGTTACTACTGAAGCTTTCTTT. Its protein is CASSRQVTTEAFF.